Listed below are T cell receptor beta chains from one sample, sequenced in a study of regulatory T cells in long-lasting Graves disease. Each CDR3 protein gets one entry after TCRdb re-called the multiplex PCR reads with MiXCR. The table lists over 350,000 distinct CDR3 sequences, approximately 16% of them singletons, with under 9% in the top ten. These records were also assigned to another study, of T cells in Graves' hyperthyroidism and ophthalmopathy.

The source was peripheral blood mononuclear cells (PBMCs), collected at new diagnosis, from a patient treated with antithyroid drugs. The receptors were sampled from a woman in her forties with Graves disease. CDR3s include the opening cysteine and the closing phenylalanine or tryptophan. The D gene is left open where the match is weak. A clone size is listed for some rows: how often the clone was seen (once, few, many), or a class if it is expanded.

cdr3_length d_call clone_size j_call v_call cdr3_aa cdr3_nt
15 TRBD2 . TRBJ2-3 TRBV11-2 CASSLILAGRDTQYF TGTGCCAGCAGCCTAATTCTAGCGGGCAGAGATACGCAGTATTTT
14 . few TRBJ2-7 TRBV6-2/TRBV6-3 CASSYGDLAYEQYF TGTGCCAGCAGTTACGGGGACTTGGCCTACGAGCAGTACTTC
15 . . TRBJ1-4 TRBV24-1 CATSDPTVGGEKLFF TGTGCCACCAGTGATCCAACCGTAGGAGGTGAAAAACTGTTTTTT
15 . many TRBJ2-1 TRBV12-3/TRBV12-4 CASSLSYNSYNEQFF TGTGCCAGCAGTTTAAGCTACAACTCCTACAATGAGCAGTTCTTC
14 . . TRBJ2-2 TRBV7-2 CASSSRRNTGELFF TGTGCCAGCAGCTCGCGTAGGAACACCGGGGAGCTGTTTTTT
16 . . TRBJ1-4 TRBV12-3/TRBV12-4 CASSPAGGASNEKLFF TGTGCCAGCAGCCCCGCGGGGGGGGCGAGCAATGAAAAACTGTTTTTT
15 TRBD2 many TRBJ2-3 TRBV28 CASSLASGGADTQYF TGTGCCAGCTCTCTCGCTAGCGGGGGTGCTGATACGCAGTATTTT
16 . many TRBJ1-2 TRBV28 CASSSQDGRGVYGYTF TGTGCCAGCAGTTCTCAGGACGGGAGAGGAGTATATGGCTACACCTTC
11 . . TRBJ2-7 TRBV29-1 CSAQTSGEQYF TGCAGCGCCCAAACTAGTGGCGAGCAGTACTTC
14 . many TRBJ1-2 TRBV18 CASLAEGGNYGYTF TGTGCCAGCTTGGCCGAAGGGGGGAACTATGGCTACACCTTC
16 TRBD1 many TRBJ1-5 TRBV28 CASSFRQGSGNQPQHF TGTGCCAGCAGTTTTCGACAGGGGAGTGGCAATCAGCCCCAGCATTTT
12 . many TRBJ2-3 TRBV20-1 CSARVLADTQYF TGCAGTGCTAGAGTCTTGGCAGATACGCAGTATTTT
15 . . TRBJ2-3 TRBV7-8 CASSLNNYFTDTQYF TGTGCCAGCAGCTTAAACAACTACTTCACAGATACGCAGTATTTT
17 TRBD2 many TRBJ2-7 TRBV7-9 CASSLASGFGRDYEQYF TGTGCCAGCAGCTTAGCGTCCGGTTTCGGGAGGGACTACGAGCAGTACTTC
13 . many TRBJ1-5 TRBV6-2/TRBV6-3 CASSYASQKPQHF TGTGCCAGCAGTTACGCCTCCCAGAAGCCCCAGCATTTT
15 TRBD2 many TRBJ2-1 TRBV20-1 CSAPRLAGPYNEQFF TGCAGTGCACCTCGACTAGCGGGACCCTACAATGAGCAGTTCTTC
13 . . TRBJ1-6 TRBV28 CASSLSQVSPLHF TGTGCCAGCAGTTTAAGTCAGGTTTCACCCCTCCACTTT